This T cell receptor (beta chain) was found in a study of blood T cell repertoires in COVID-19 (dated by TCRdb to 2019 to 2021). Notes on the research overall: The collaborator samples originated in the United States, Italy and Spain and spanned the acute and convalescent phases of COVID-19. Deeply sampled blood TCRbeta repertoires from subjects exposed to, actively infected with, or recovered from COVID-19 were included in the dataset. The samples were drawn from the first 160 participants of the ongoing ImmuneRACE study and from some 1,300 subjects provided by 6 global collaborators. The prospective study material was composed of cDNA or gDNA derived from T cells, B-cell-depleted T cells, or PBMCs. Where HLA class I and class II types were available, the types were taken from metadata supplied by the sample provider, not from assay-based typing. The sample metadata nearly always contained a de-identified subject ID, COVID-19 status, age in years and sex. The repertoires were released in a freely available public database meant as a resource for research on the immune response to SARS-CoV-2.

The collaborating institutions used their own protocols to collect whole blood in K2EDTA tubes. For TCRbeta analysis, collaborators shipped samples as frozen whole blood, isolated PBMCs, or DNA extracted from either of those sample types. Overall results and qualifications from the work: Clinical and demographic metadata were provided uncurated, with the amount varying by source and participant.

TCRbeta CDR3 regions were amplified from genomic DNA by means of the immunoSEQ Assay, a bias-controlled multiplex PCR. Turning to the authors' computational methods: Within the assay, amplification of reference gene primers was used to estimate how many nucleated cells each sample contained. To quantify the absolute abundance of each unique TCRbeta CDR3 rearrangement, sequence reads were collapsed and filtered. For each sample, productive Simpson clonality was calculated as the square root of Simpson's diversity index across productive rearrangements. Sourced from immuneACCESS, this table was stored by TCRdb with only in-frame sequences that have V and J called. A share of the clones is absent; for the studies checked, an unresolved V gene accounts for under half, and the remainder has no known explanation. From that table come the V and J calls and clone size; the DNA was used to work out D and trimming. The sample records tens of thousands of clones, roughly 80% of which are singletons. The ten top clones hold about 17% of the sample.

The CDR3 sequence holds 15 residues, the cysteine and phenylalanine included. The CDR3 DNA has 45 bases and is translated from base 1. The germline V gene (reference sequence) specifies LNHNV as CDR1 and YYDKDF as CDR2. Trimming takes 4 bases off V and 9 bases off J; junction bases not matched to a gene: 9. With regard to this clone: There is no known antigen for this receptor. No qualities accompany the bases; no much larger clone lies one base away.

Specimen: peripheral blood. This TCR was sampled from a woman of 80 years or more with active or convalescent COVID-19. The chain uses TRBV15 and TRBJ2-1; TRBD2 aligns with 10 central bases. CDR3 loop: CATSIALAGVGEQFF. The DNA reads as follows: TGTGCCACCAGCATAGCGCTAGCGGGAGTGGGTGAGCAGTTCTTC.